The 24 T cell receptor beta chains given below trace back to one sample, sequenced in a study of shared clonotypes between healthy human individuals. Sequencing used immunoSEQ multiplex PCR; TCRdb keeps in-frame clones, though not all of them. Found here are 2 million to 2.5 million clones, approximately 95% of them singletons; the top ten hold roughly 0.13%. Sequenced sample: naive CD4+ T cells sorted from blood. Subset defined: CD45RA+ positively selected. The receptors here all came from a man aged 18-30 years in good health.

The chain has TRBV6-1 and TRBJ1-2; 7 bases match TRBD1. The CDR3 loop spans 14 amino acids. Trimming cost V 6 bases and J 4 bases; bases outside gene matches: 8. Germline V CDR1 and CDR2: MNHNS, SASEGT. CDR3 DNA: TGTGCCAGCAGAGATCGGGACAGCCGCTATGGCTACACCTTC. This sequence encodes CASRDRDSRYGYTF.

Written as DNA, the CDR3 is TGTGCCAGCAGTTACTCTCACAGGGTAAATGAGCAGTACTTC. Its translation: CASSYSHRVNEQYF. The rearrangement joins TRBV6-5 to TRBJ2-7; a possible D gene is TRBD1 (6 bases). Germline V gene lookup returns CDR1 MNHEY and CDR2 SVGAGI. Trimming took off 0 bases at V and 7 bases at J, with 13 bases between the two ends. This CDR3 is built from 14 residues.

V gene TRBV4-3 combines with J gene TRBJ2-3; either TRBD1 or TRBD2 may fit D (6 bases each). The CDR3 extends over 15 amino acids. The V end lost 1 base, the J end lost 2 bases, and 10 bases lay between the germline ends. The V gene's germline CDR1 is LGHNA and CDR2 YSLEER. The CDR3 coding sequence is TGCGCCAGCAGCCAAGGAGGGGGGACCACAGATACGCAGTATTTT. It yields the protein CASSQGGGTTDTQYF.

Of note for this clone: This same CDR3 is encoded by further DNA sequences in the sample. The CDR3 reads CASSPLAGAYNEQFF. The CDR3 DNA reads as TGTGCCAGCTCACCACTAGCGGGAGCCTACAATGAGCAGTTCTTC. This chain joins TRBV18 and TRBJ2-1, with 9 bases fitting TRBD2. This CDR3 is built from 15 residues. Per germline, CDR1 KGHSH and CDR2 LQKENI. V dropped 1 base and J dropped 2; count of bases not matched to a gene: 0. Combining the CDR3 with reference TRBV18 and TRBJ2-1 gives the whole variable domain NAGVMQNPRHLVRRRGQEARLRCSPMKGHSHVYWYRQLPEEGLKFMVYLQKENIIDESGMPKERFSAEFPKEGPSILRIQQVVRGDSAAYFCASSPLAGAYNEQFFGPGTRLTVL.

Points on this clone: This CDR3 is also generated by other DNA sequences in the sample. The chain joins TRBV7-2 to TRBJ2-7; 8 bases line up with TRBD2. CDR3 size: 15 residues. Germline V gene lookup returns CDR1 SGHTA and CDR2 FQGNSA. V shed 1 base and J 2 bases; nucleotides not matched to a gene: 4. The CDR3 region is CASSLGLAGPYEQYF. The CDR3 region has the DNA TGTGCCAGCAGCTTAGGCCTAGCGGGTCCCTACGAGCAGTACTTC.

Regarding this clone: Other DNA variants within this sample encode the same CDR3. V is TRBV7-8 and J is TRBJ2-3; D is ambiguous. Germline V gene data show CDR1 as SGHVS and CDR2 as FQNEAQ. The CDR3 extends over 11 amino acids. The V end lost 2 bases, the J end lost 4 bases, and 1 base lay between the germline ends. CDR3 bases: TGTGCCAGCAGCTTATCAGATACGCAGTATTTT. This codes for CASSLSDTQYF.

The chain links TRBV6-5 to TRBJ1-6; TRBD1 might be the D (5 bases). The germline V gene has CDR1 MNHEY and CDR2 SVGAGI. The V end lost 3 bases, the J end lost 9 bases, and 18 bases lay between the germline ends. CDR3 length equals 16 residues. The DNA of the CDR3 is TGTGCCAGCAGTTATGGGGCGGCGTTTATCGGTTCACCCCTCCACTTT. Translation gives CASSYGAAFIGSPLHF.

The gene calls are TRBV10-1 and TRBJ2-2; 11 bases are shared with TRBD1. CDR3 length: 15 residues. V gave up 2 bases and J gave up 6 bases; unmatched junction bases: 2. Germline V gene data show CDR1 as WNHNN and CDR2 as SYGVQD (reference sequence). In DNA, the CDR3 is TGCGCCAGCAGTGAGCCGGGACAGGGGGCCGGGGAGCTGTTTTTT. As protein: CASSEPGQGAGELFF.

The V gene is TRBV19, the J gene TRBJ1-5; perhaps TRBD1 as D (6 bases). Germline loops: CDR1 LNHDA, CDR2 SQIVND (reference sequence). This CDR3 is built from 15 residues. Trimming shortened V by 3 bases and J by 7 bases, and 16 bases separated the two germline ends. This chain's CDR3 is CASSMEGGYGQPQHF. The DNA of the CDR3 is TGTGCCAGTAGTATGGAGGGGGGGTATGGACAGCCCCAGCATTTT.

This clone came up once. CDR3 residues: CASSRYRDWAFGTEAFF. The CDR3 nucleotides read TGTGCCAGCAGCCGTTACAGGGACTGGGCTTTTGGCACTGAAGCTTTCTTT. This chain links TRBV5-8 with TRBJ1-1; D may be TRBD1 (6 bases). This CDR3 is built from 17 residues. Trimming stripped 4 bases from V and 4 bases from J, with 23 bases between. In germline, CDR1 is SGHTS, CDR2 YDEGEE.

The genes are TRBV10-3 and TRBJ2-2, with a weak D call TRBD1 (5 bases). The CDR3 consists of 14 residues. Trimming left V 6 bases short and J 0 bases short, with 8 bases between. CDR1 ENHRY and CDR2 SYGVKD come from the germline V gene. CDR3 region: CAISRQTNTGELFF. DNA of the CDR3: TGTGCCATCAGCAGACAGACGAACACCGGGGAGCTGTTTTTT.

The chain joins TRBV4-1 to TRBJ2-7; TRBD2 might be the D (6 bases). The CDR3 is made up of 15 amino acids. The germline V and J ends were trimmed by 0 bases and 1 base, with 10 bases remaining between them. Per the germline V gene, CDR1 is MGHRA and CDR2 is YSYEKL. The CDR3 DNA reads as TGCGCCAGCAGCCAAGAGGGACTGTTATCCTACGAGCAGTACTTC. Amino acid sequence: CASSQEGLLSYEQYF.

The chain employs TRBV6-6 and TRBJ2-1; D not resolved. Germline CDR1 is MNHNY and CDR2 is SVGAGI (reference sequence). The CDR3 contains 12 residues. Trimming pared 0 bases from V and 5 bases from J, leaving 2 bases between. As DNA, the CDR3 is TGTGCCAGCAGTTACTCTAACAATGAGCAGTTCTTC. It codes for CASSYSNNEQFF.

The J gene is TRBJ2-2, the V gene TRBV28; weak D call: TRBD1 (5 bases). CDR3 length: 13 residues. Germline CDR1 and CDR2: MDHEN and SYDVKM. V lost 5 bases, J lost 7 bases, and 11 bases lay in between. CDR3 sequence: CASSRGVGGELFF. Written as DNA, the CDR3 is TGTGCCAGCAGTAGGGGTGTCGGCGGGGAGCTGTTTTTT.

The chain has TRBV28 and TRBJ1-1; possibly TRBD1 for D (6 bases). Trimming removed 7 bases at V and 3 bases at J, with 21 bases between. The CDR3 runs 16 residues. Germline values: CDR1 MDHEN, CDR2 SYDVKM. CDR3 residues: CASTSSRGAGDTEAFF. The CDR3 bases are TGTGCCAGCACTTCATCGAGGGGGGCCGGGGACACTGAAGCTTTCTTT.

This chain links TRBV6-6 with TRBJ2-1, with 8 nucleotides matching TRBD2. The V segment lost 5 bases and the J segment 9 bases; nucleotides outside the gene matches: 6. The CDR3 is made up of 13 amino acids. Germline CDR1 MNHNY, CDR2 SVGAGI (reference sequence). In nucleotides, the CDR3 is TGTGCCAGCAGTATCCCGGGAGGGTTTGAGCAGTTCTTC. Protein sequence: CASSIPGGFEQFF.

The V gene is TRBV5-4, the J gene TRBJ2-1; 7 nucleotides match TRBD2. Germline CDR1 is SGHNT and CDR2 is YYREEE (reference sequence). This CDR3 region has 16 residues. V was clipped by 1 base and J by 5 bases; unmatched bases: 9. This chain's CDR3 is CASSLNQGLKNNEQFF. The CDR3 DNA reads as TGTGCCAGCAGCTTGAATCAGGGACTAAAGAACAATGAGCAGTTCTTC.

The chain employs TRBV11-2 and TRBJ1-1; D unresolved. The CDR3 is 16 amino acids. V dropped 1 base and J dropped 6 bases, with 18 bases sitting between them. The germline CDR1 and CDR2 sequences are SGHAT and FQNNGV. DNA for the CDR3: TGTGCCAGCAGCTTAGTGACAAGTTATCGTGCTGCTGAAGCTTTCTTT. It yields the protein CASSLVTSYRAAEAFF.

V gene TRBV5-1 combines with J gene TRBJ2-1, with D perhaps being TRBD1 or TRBD2 (5 bases each). Trimming removed 0 bases at V and 6 bases at J, with 7 bases between. The CDR3 runs to 13 residues. Germline assignment: CDR1 SGHRS and CDR2 YFSETQ. CDR3 protein: CASSLGDPNEQFF. DNA for the CDR3: TGCGCCAGCAGCTTGGGGGACCCCAATGAGCAGTTCTTC.

This clone was recorded only once. This rearrangement joins TRBV28 to TRBJ1-1; D unclear. The CDR3 covers 10 residues. The germline V gene has CDR1 MDHEN and CDR2 SYDVKM. Trimming left V 7 bases short and J 2 bases short, with 2 bases between. The CDR3 DNA follows: TGTGCCAGCAACAACACTGAAGCTTTCTTT. Amino acids: CASNNTEAFF.

In nucleotides, the CDR3 is TGTGCCAGCAGCCGGGACTCGATAAACACCGGGGAGCTGTTTTTT. Translating it yields CASSRDSINTGELFF. The chain couples TRBV5-4 to TRBJ2-2, with a tentative D call TRBD2 (6 bases). Germline V gene lookup returns CDR1 SGHNT and CDR2 YYREEE (reference sequence). V lost 4 bases and J lost 2, with 12 bases in between. This CDR3 spans 15 amino acids.

The chain has TRBV6-5 and TRBJ2-2, with a tentative D call TRBD2 (7 bases). V was shortened by 8 bases and J by 0 bases, with 13 bases between the two germline ends. Germline CDR1 is MNHEY and CDR2 is SVGAGI. The CDR3 has 15 amino acids. CDR3 sequence (DNA): TGTGCCAGCCGGGGGGCGGCTGCGAACACCGGGGAGCTGTTTTTT. As protein: CASRGAAANTGELFF.

CDR3 nucleotides: TGTGCCAGCACTCATCAGGGAGAAGAGACCCAGTACTTC. It encodes CASTHQGEETQYF. This chain uses TRBV6-4 with TRBJ2-5, with D tentatively TRBD1 or TRBD2 (5 bases each). The CDR3 is made up of 13 amino acids. Germline CDR1 MRHNA, CDR2 SNTAGT. The V gene lost 7 bases and the J gene lost 3 bases, with 12 bases spanning the gap.

This rearrangement joins TRBV4-3 to TRBJ1-1; D gene unclear. Germline CDR1 and CDR2: LGHNA and YSLEER. V was shortened by 4 bases and J by 5 bases, with 23 bases between the two germline ends. This CDR3 region has 17 residues. The CDR3 region has the DNA TGCGCCAGCAGCCCCGGTCGGGCCTCCCCCGTCGGAACTGAAGCTTTCTTT. Its translation: CASSPGRASPVGTEAFF.